This entry concerns a single T cell receptor beta chain. The length of the CDR3 is 16 residues. CDR1 is SGHTA and CDR2 is FQGNSA in the germline V gene. Trimming took 5 bases from V and 2 from J; bases not matched to a gene: 7. Using immunoSEQ multiplex PCR, the repertoire was profiled, and TCRdb retains in-frame clones only, with some absent. Found here are roughly 61,000 clones, just over 90% of them singletons; the top ten hold more than 1.5%. This entry is derived from a study of T cell changes during pregnancy in multiple sclerosis. The source of this sequence is a female donor with multiple sclerosis, enrolled in a pregnancy study. This sequence joins TRBV7-2 and TRBJ2-4; 9 bases align to TRBD1. The sample was peripheral blood, taken after pregnancy. The CDR3 spells CASSIGTGMTKNIQYF. Here the CDR3 DNA reads TGTGCCAGCAGCATAGGGACAGGGATGACCAAAAACATTCAGTACTTC.